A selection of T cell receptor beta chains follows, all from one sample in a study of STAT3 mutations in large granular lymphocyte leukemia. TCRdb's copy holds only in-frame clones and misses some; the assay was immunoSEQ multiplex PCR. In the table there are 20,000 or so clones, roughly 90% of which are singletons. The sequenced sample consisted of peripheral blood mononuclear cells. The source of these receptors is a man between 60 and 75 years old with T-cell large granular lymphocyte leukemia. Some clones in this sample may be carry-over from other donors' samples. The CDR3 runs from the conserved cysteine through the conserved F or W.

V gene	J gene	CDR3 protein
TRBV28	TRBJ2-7	CASSFLDRVQLEQYF
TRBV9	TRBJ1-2	CASSSGQGRVYGYTF
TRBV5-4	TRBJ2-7	CASSSTGTEYEQYF
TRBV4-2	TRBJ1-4	CASAARGGEKLFF
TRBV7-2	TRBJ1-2	CASSLGGGYYGYTF
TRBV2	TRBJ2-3	CASSEGSLTDTQYF
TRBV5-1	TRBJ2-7	CASRYGTSAMGEQYF
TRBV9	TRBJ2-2	CASSETGGAAGELFF
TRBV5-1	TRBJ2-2	CASSFRGLGELFF
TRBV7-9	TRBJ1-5	CASSSEPYNQPQHF
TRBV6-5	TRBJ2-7	CASRLVTSYEQYF
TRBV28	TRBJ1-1	CATLWSGTEAFF
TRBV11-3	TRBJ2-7	CASSLDLGGEQYF
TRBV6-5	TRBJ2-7	CASSLGRAIYEQYF
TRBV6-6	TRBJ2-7	CASSRQVYEQYF
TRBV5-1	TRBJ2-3	CASSPIGSGDTQYF
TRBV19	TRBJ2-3	CASSSGFTDTQYF
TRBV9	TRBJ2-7	CASSVGSLGSEQYF
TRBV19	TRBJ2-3	CASSTLGQGVADTQYF
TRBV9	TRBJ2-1	CASTRGTSGNYEQFF
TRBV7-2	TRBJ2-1	CASSPSRTSGRGYVEQFF
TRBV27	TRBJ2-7	CASSPSRGPYEQYF
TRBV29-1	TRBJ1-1	CSVHISGVPMNTEAFF
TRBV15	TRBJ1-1	CATREGQPNTEAFF
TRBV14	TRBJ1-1	CASSLRTGATGTEAFF
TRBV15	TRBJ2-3	CATSRDYAFTSTDTQYF
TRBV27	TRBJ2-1	CASSFLAGQRGNEQFF
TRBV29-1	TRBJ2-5	CSVETGGPETQYF
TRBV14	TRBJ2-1	CASSQGGTTYNEQFF
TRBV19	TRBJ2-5	CASSPRTGGETQYF
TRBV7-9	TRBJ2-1	CASSPGLASSYNEQFF
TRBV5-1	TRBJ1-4	CASRGTGDEKLFF
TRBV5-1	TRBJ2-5	CASSLGTFRETQYF
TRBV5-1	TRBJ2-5	CASSLGRGAETQYF
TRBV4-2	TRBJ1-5	CASSQTQGTGYNQPQHF
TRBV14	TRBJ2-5	CASSLRLGDATQYF
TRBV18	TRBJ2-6	CASSPPVEDLSGANVLTF
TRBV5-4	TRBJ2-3	CASSLVTNTDTQYF
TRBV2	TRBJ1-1	CASSIIGGGMNTEAFF
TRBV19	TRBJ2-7	CASSIAIQGEQYF
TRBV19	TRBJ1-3	CASSFIGNTIYF
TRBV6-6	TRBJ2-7	CASSYSAGGSGEQYF
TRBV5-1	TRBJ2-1	CASSITGAYSGEQFF
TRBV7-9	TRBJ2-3	CASSLGDFTDTQYF
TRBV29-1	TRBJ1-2	CSPPRPGWDCYGYTF
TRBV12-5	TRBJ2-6	CASGQTGDYSGANVLTF
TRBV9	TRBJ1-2	CASSVDEDSPYGYTF
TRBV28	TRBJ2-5	CASRDSYQETQYF
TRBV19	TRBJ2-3	CASHPRGGTDTQYF
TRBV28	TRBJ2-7	CASSPSTGLEQYF
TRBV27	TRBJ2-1	CASRGGGSGNEQFF
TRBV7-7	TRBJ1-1	CASSLDTGSEAFF